Following are 20 T cell receptor beta chains from one sample sequenced in a study of blood T cell repertoires in COVID-19. Here immunoSEQ multiplex PCR was the method, and the copy in TCRdb shows in-frame clones only, minus some. The sample records approximately 230,000 clones, roughly four fifths being singletons. Sequencing used peripheral blood. These receptors all stem from an elderly man with acute or convalescent COVID-19.

The chain is built from TRBV30 and TRBJ1-3, with 7 nucleotides matching TRBD1. The trim removed 4 bases at V and 4 bases at J, leaving 13 bases unmatched. CDR1 is GTSNPN and CDR2 is SVGIG in the germline V gene (reference sequence). This CDR3 region has 16 residues. In DNA, the CDR3 is TGTGCCTGGATCCACCCCCAGGGGGGATTCGGAAACACCATATATTTT. Translating it yields CAWIHPQGGFGNTIYF. Full variable domain (outside the CDR3, taken from reference TRBV30 and TRBJ1-3): SQTIHQWPATLVQPVGSPLSLECTVEGTSNPNLYWYRQAAGRGLQLLFYSVGIGQISSEVPQNLSASRPQDRQFILSSKKLLLSDSGFYLCAWIHPQGGFGNTIYFGEGSWLTVV.

The gene calls are TRBV5-1 and TRBJ2-1; maybe TRBD2 (6 bases). The germline V gene has CDR1 SGHRS and CDR2 YFSETQ. The CDR3 is 17 residues long. V lost 0 bases, J lost 0 bases, and 13 bases lay in between. Here the CDR3 reads CASSLGPRGSSYNEQFF. As DNA, the CDR3 is TGCGCCAGCAGCTTGGGACCTCGGGGGAGCTCCTACAATGAGCAGTTCTTC.

This chain connects TRBV6-5 to TRBJ2-5; D is possibly TRBD1 (6 bases). Germline V lookup: CDR1 MNHEY, CDR2 SVGAGI. The CDR3 is 14 residues long. Trimming took off 5 bases at V and 5 bases at J, with 15 bases between the two ends. The CDR3 sequence is CASSQGRARETQYF. CDR3 nucleotides: TGTGCCAGCAGTCAGGGGCGGGCTAGGGAGACCCAGTACTTC.

The chain links TRBV27 to TRBJ2-7; 8 positions agree with TRBD1. There are 13 residues in the CDR3. J was trimmed by 2 bases and V by 8 bases; bases with no gene match: 5. Germline assignment: CDR1 MNHEY and CDR2 SMNVEV (reference sequence). The CDR3 sequence: CASGTGSTYEQYF. The CDR3 coding sequence is TGTGCCAGCGGGACAGGATCGACCTACGAGCAGTACTTC.

In nucleotides, the CDR3 is TGTGCCAGCAGTCGCGGGGGAGGGCAAGCTACGCAGTATTTT. Protein sequence: CASSRGGGQATQYF. The chain links TRBV6-2 or TRBV6-3 to TRBJ2-3, with 7 bases fitting TRBD2. J was trimmed by 8 bases and V by 5 bases; bases with no gene match: 10. Germline V gene sequence: CDR1 MNHEY, CDR2 SVGEGT. This CDR3 has 14 amino acids.

J is TRBJ2-5 and V is TRBV3-1 (or the pseudogene TRBV3-2); possibly TRBD1 for D (6 bases). This CDR3 has 15 residues. Germline-derived CDR1 and CDR2 are LGHDT and YNNKEL (reference sequence). Trimming took off 8 bases at V and 4 bases at J, with 20 bases between the two ends. CDR3 protein: CASRRQGFRGETQYF. The CDR3 DNA reads TGTGCCAGCCGCCGCCAAGGGTTCAGGGGAGAGACCCAGTACTTC.

J is TRBJ2-1 and V is TRBV3-1 (or the pseudogene TRBV3-2); 7 nucleotides line up with TRBD2. V lost 3 bases and J lost 10; bases outside the gene matches: 6. The CDR3 sequence is 13 residues long. The germline V gene has CDR1 LGHDT and CDR2 YNNKEL (reference sequence). CDR3 in amino acids: CASSQQAGYEQFF. CDR3 DNA: TGTGCCAGCAGCCAGCAAGCGGGGTACGAGCAGTTCTTC.

The J gene is TRBJ2-3, the V gene TRBV6-4; TRBD2 agrees at 7 bases. This CDR3 comprises 15 residues. Trimming took 4 bases from V and 6 from J; bases not matched to a gene: 10. Germline V gene data show CDR1 as MRHNA and CDR2 as SNTAGT. The CDR3 spells CASSVEAGVGDTQYF. CDR3 nucleotide sequence: TGTGCCAGCAGTGTTGAGGCGGGAGTTGGCGATACGCAGTATTTT.

The V and J genes are TRBV9 and TRBJ1-2; 8 positions match TRBD1. V lost 0 bases, J lost 2 bases, and 6 bases stayed unmatched. The germline gives CDR1 SGDLS, CDR2 YYNGEE. The CDR3 spans 16 residues. CDR3 residues: CASSVGGGQENYGYTF. The DNA of the CDR3 is TGTGCCAGCAGCGTAGGAGGGGGACAGGAAAACTATGGCTACACCTTC.

On this clone itself: One end of the junction is discordant with germline, which a read error may explain. This sequence joins TRBV19 and TRBJ2-5, with 14 bases aligning to TRBD2. This CDR3 is 18 amino acids long. Germline V CDR1 and CDR2: LNHDA, SQIVND (reference sequence). CDR3 sequence: CASSIKMAGTSGREAQYF. The CDR3 DNA sequence: TGTGCCAGTAGTATCAAAATGGCCGGGACTAGCGGGAGAGAGGCCCAGTACTTC. Full variable domain (missing parts from reference TRBV19 and TRBJ2-5): DGGITQSPKYLFRKEGQNVTLSCEQNLNHDAMYWYRQDPGQGLRLIYYSQIVNDFQKGDIAEGYSVSREKKESFPLTVTSAQKNPTAFYLCASSIKMAGTSGREAQYFGPGTRLLVL.

V and J are TRBV20-1 and TRBJ2-5, with 9 bases aligning to TRBD2. V shed 3 bases, J shed 5 bases, and the junction held 7 bases outside the gene matches. Looked up from germline, CDR1 is DFQATT and CDR2 is SNEGSKA (reference sequence). The CDR3 covers 14 residues. CDR3 DNA sequence: TGCAGTGCTAGTCGGCGGGAGGGCCGGGAGACCCAGTACTTC. Translation gives CSASRREGRETQYF.

The rearrangement joins TRBV7-9 to TRBJ1-3, with D perhaps TRBD1 (5 bases). The V gene's germline CDR1 is SEHNR and CDR2 FQNEAQ (reference sequence). The CDR3 runs to 15 residues. The V end was cut by 1 base, the J end by 4 bases, with 11 bases between. The CDR3 bases are TGTGCCAGCAGCTTAGAAGGGGCGGTAGGAAACACCATATATTTT. Its protein is CASSLEGAVGNTIYF.

Only one count was recorded for this clone. The chain combines TRBV29-1 with TRBJ1-2, with TRBD1 matching 7 bases. Trimming took 0 bases from V and 7 from J; bases not matched to a gene: 8. This CDR3 contains 14 residues. CDR1 is SQVTM and CDR2 is ANQGSEA in the germline V gene. This chain's CDR3 is CSVEDLDRRSGYTF. CDR3 in DNA: TGCAGCGTTGAAGATCTGGACAGGAGGAGTGGCTACACCTTC. The full variable domain, its missing parts supplied by reference TRBV29-1 and TRBJ1-2, is SAVISQKPSRDICQRGTSLTIQCQVDSQVTMMFWYRQQPGQSLTLIATANQGSEATYESGFVIDKFPISRPNLTFSTLTVSNMSPEDSSIYLCSVEDLDRRSGYTFGSGTRLTVV.

This chain joins TRBV20-1 and TRBJ1-2, with 8 bases identical to TRBD1. The CDR3 runs to 14 residues. Germline V gene lookup returns CDR1 DFQATT and CDR2 SNEGSKA (reference sequence). The J segment lost 2 bases and the V segment lost 3 bases, leaving 5 bases of the junction unmatched. Here the CDR3 DNA reads TGCAGTGCTAGTCTCACAGGGGGGAACTATGGCTACACCTTC. Its protein product is CSASLTGGNYGYTF.

The chain carries TRBV7-3 and TRBJ2-1, with 8 bases aligning to TRBD2. Losses at the gene ends were 1 base for V and 7 bases for J; bases not matched to a gene: 9. Germline values: CDR1 SGHTA, CDR2 FQGTGA. There are 16 residues in the CDR3. The CDR3 loop is CASSLRSGSGINEQFF. CDR3 nucleotides: TGTGCCAGCAGCTTAAGGAGCGGGAGCGGGATTAATGAGCAGTTCTTC.

The chain is built from TRBV24-1 and TRBJ1-5; D ambiguous. V was cut by 1 base and J by 3 bases, with 6 bases left in between. CDR1 KGHDR and CDR2 SFDVKD come from the germline V gene. CDR3 length: 14 residues. The CDR3 region has the DNA TGTGCCACCAGTGATTTTTCCTCCAATCAGCCCCAGCATTTT. This translates into CATSDFSSNQPQHF.

The rearrangement uses TRBV6-6 and TRBJ2-2, with a tentative D call TRBD2 (7 bases). V was cut by 2 bases and J by 5 bases, with 15 bases left in between. Germline-derived CDR1 and CDR2 are MNHNY and SVGAGI (reference sequence). The CDR3 totals 16 residues. The CDR3 sequence: CASSYLAGARTGELFF. The CDR3 nucleotides are TGTGCCAGCAGTTACCTTGCGGGGGCCCGTACCGGGGAGCTGTTTTTT.

This clone was picked up one time. V is TRBV29-1 and J is TRBJ1-1, with 7 bases fitting TRBD1. V shed 4 bases, J shed 4 bases, and the junction held 9 bases outside the gene matches. The CDR3 runs to 14 residues. Germline CDR1 and CDR2: SQVTM and ANQGSEA. This CDR3 is CSVGARAGGTEAFF. The CDR3 DNA follows: TGCAGCGTTGGGGCCCGGGCAGGGGGCACTGAAGCTTTCTTT.

CDR3 DNA sequence: TGTGCCAGCAGCCGATCGGGACTAGGTTCGGAGACCCAGTACTTC. It yields the protein CASSRSGLGSETQYF. This sequence joins TRBV4-2 and TRBJ2-5; 8 positions match TRBD2. CDR1 is LGHNA, CDR2 YNFKEQ, per germline. Trimming removed 4 bases from V and 5 bases from J; junction bases left unmatched: 9. The CDR3 runs 15 residues.

V and J are TRBV3-1 (or the pseudogene TRBV3-2) and TRBJ2-5; TRBD2 agrees at 16 bases. Germline V gene lookup returns CDR1 LGHDT and CDR2 YNNKEL (reference sequence). Trimming took 5 bases from V and 5 from J; bases not matched to a gene: 14. The CDR3 is 19 amino acids. CDR3 nucleotide sequence: TGTGCCAGCAGCGCCCGTTTGGGACTAGCGGGAGGGAGTGGGGAGACCCAGTACTTC. Its protein is CASSARLGLAGGSGETQYF.